This is a list of T cell receptor beta chains from one sample in a study of graft-versus-host responses after intestinal transplantation. Here immunoSEQ multiplex PCR was the method, and the copy in TCRdb shows in-frame clones only, minus some. In the table there are about 63,000 clones, approximately 91% of which are singletons. The sequences come from ileum tissue, collected more than 350 days after transplant. The receptors were sampled from a human patient who received an intestinal transplant, so some T cells may come from the graft donor. CDR3s include the opening cysteine and the closing phenylalanine or tryptophan. Each record gives: V gene, CDR3 length, J gene, D gene, clone size, CDR3 protein, CDR3 DNA. A D gene is named only where the DNA matches it firmly. The listing skips clone size in some rows; elsewhere it reads once, few, many or a size class.

v_call: TRBV7-2
cdr3_length: 15
j_call: TRBJ1-6
d_call: -
clone_size: -
cdr3_aa: CASSLFDSYNSPLHF
cdr3_nt: TGCGCCAGCAGCTTATTCGACAGTTATAATTCACCCCTCCACTTT

v_call: TRBV6-1
cdr3_length: 15
j_call: TRBJ1-6
d_call: -
clone_size: -
cdr3_aa: CASSDRGMGNSPLHF
cdr3_nt: TGTGCCAGCAGTGATAGAGGGATGGGGAATTCACCCCTCCACTTT

v_call: TRBV6-5
cdr3_length: 15
j_call: TRBJ1-1
d_call: TRBD1
clone_size: -
cdr3_aa: CASSAPGQGETEAFF
cdr3_nt: TGTGCCAGCAGCGCTCCTGGACAGGGAGAAACTGAAGCTTTCTTT

v_call: TRBV2
cdr3_length: 13
j_call: TRBJ1-2
d_call: -
clone_size: -
cdr3_aa: CASSPPGTNGYTF
cdr3_nt: TGTGCCAGCAGCCCGCCCGGGACGAATGGCTACACCTTC

v_call: TRBV10-2
cdr3_length: 14
j_call: TRBJ2-1
d_call: -
clone_size: -
cdr3_aa: CASMATYTYNEQFF
cdr3_nt: TGCGCCAGCATGGCGACGTATACCTACAATGAGCAGTTCTTC

v_call: TRBV19
cdr3_length: 15
j_call: TRBJ2-4
d_call: -
clone_size: -
cdr3_aa: CATRPGRLAKNIQYF
cdr3_nt: TGTGCCACCAGGCCGGGCAGGCTAGCCAAAAACATTCAGTACTTC

v_call: TRBV18
cdr3_length: 16
j_call: TRBJ2-5
d_call: -
clone_size: -
cdr3_aa: CASSPPIARQRETQYF
cdr3_nt: TGTGCCAGCTCACCACCGATAGCTAGACAGAGAGAGACCCAGTACTTC

v_call: TRBV28
cdr3_length: 13
j_call: TRBJ2-7
d_call: TRBD2
clone_size: -
cdr3_aa: CASSLAGRDEQYF
cdr3_nt: TGTGCCAGCAGTTTAGCAGGGAGGGACGAGCAGTACTTC

v_call: TRBV2
cdr3_length: 16
j_call: TRBJ2-1
d_call: TRBD1
clone_size: -
cdr3_aa: CASRRRAGTAYNEQFF
cdr3_nt: TGTGCCAGCAGACGACGTGCCGGGACAGCCTACAATGAGCAGTTCTTC

v_call: TRBV5-1
cdr3_length: 15
j_call: TRBJ2-2
d_call: -
clone_size: -
cdr3_aa: CASSLAGSNTGELFF
cdr3_nt: TGCGCCAGCAGCTTGGCTGGCAGTAACACCGGGGAGCTGTTTTTT

v_call: TRBV6-4
cdr3_length: 16
j_call: TRBJ2-2
d_call: -
clone_size: -
cdr3_aa: CASSDPQWDLIRELFF
cdr3_nt: TGTGCCAGCAGTGACCCCCAGTGGGATCTAATCCGGGAGCTGTTTTTT

v_call: TRBV15
cdr3_length: 18
j_call: TRBJ2-1
d_call: TRBD2
clone_size: -
cdr3_aa: CATSRGLPLAGDGNEQFF
cdr3_nt: TGTGCCACCAGCAGAGGCTTGCCTTTGGCGGGAGATGGGAATGAGCAGTTCTTC

v_call: TRBV4-2
cdr3_length: 15
j_call: TRBJ2-5
d_call: -
clone_size: -
cdr3_aa: CASSSNTGFEETQYF
cdr3_nt: TGTGCCAGCAGCTCCAATACGGGCTTCGAAGAGACCCAGTACTTC

v_call: TRBV4-2
cdr3_length: 18
j_call: TRBJ1-5
d_call: TRBD1
clone_size: -
cdr3_aa: CASSQDPDRQWGNQPQHF
cdr3_nt: TGTGCCAGCAGCCAAGACCCGGACAGGCAATGGGGCAATCAGCCCCAGCATTTT

v_call: TRBV7-3
cdr3_length: 14
j_call: TRBJ2-7
d_call: TRBD2
clone_size: -
cdr3_aa: CASSLVGTSGPQYF
cdr3_nt: TGTGCCAGCAGCTTAGTCGGGACTAGCGGGCCCCAGTACTTC

v_call: TRBV7-2
cdr3_length: 14
j_call: TRBJ2-7
d_call: -
clone_size: -
cdr3_aa: CASSFFSGAYEQYF
cdr3_nt: TGTGCCAGCAGCTTTTTCAGCGGAGCCTACGAGCAGTACTTC

v_call: TRBV5-1
cdr3_length: 14
j_call: TRBJ1-1
d_call: -
clone_size: -
cdr3_aa: CASSLGASFTEAFF
cdr3_nt: TGCGCCAGCAGCTTGGGGGCCAGCTTCACTGAAGCTTTCTTT

v_call: TRBV25-1
cdr3_length: 17
j_call: TRBJ2-2
d_call: -
clone_size: -
cdr3_aa: CASSEYPAGPPTGELFF
cdr3_nt: TGTGCCAGCAGTGAATATCCAGCGGGCCCCCCGACCGGGGAGCTGTTTTTT

v_call: TRBV4-1
cdr3_length: 15
j_call: TRBJ1-6
d_call: -
clone_size: -
cdr3_aa: CASSPRPGTNSPLHF
cdr3_nt: TGCGCCAGCAGCCCCCGTCCCGGGACTAATTCACCCCTCCACTTT

v_call: TRBV5-1
cdr3_length: 15
j_call: TRBJ2-4
d_call: -
clone_size: -
cdr3_aa: CASRRGQGALNIQYF
cdr3_nt: TGCGCCAGCAGGCGTGGACAAGGGGCCTTAAACATTCAGTACTTC

v_call: TRBV7-9
cdr3_length: 14
j_call: TRBJ1-5
d_call: -
clone_size: once
cdr3_aa: CASSPTESNQPQHF
cdr3_nt: TGTGCCAGCAGCCCGACGGAAAGCAATCAGCCCCAGCATTTT

v_call: TRBV21-1
cdr3_length: 13
j_call: TRBJ2-7
d_call: -
clone_size: -
cdr3_aa: CASSTGQGYEQYF
cdr3_nt: TGTGCCAGCAGCACCGGACAGGGCTACGAGCAGTACTTC

v_call: TRBV28
cdr3_length: 19
j_call: TRBJ2-3
d_call: -
clone_size: -
cdr3_aa: CASSLIKAPVKGGTDTQYF
cdr3_nt: TGTGCCAGCAGTTTAATTAAGGCCCCAGTGAAGGGGGGCACAGATACGCAGTATTTT

v_call: TRBV6-1
cdr3_length: 13
j_call: TRBJ2-3
d_call: TRBD2
clone_size: -
cdr3_aa: CASCELASGGQYF
cdr3_nt: TGTGCCAGCTGTGAACTGGCTAGCGGGGGGCAGTATTTT

v_call: TRBV6-5
cdr3_length: 14
j_call: TRBJ2-7
d_call: -
clone_size: -
cdr3_aa: CASSYSGPSYEQYF
cdr3_nt: TGTGCCAGCAGTTACTCAGGCCCATCCTACGAGCAGTACTTC

v_call: TRBV6-5
cdr3_length: 16
j_call: TRBJ1-4
d_call: -
clone_size: -
cdr3_aa: CASSYNGLGLNEKLFF
cdr3_nt: TGTGCCAGCAGTTACAATGGGCTGGGCCTTAATGAAAAACTGTTTTTT

v_call: TRBV19
cdr3_length: 16
j_call: TRBJ2-7
d_call: -
clone_size: -
cdr3_aa: CASSAGTQIPPYEQYF
cdr3_nt: TGTGCCAGTAGTGCCGGGACACAAATACCTCCCTACGAGCAGTACTTC

v_call: TRBV18
cdr3_length: 14
j_call: TRBJ2-7
d_call: -
clone_size: -
cdr3_aa: CASSPDSSSYEQYF
cdr3_nt: TGTGCCAGCTCACCGGACTCGAGCTCCTACGAGCAGTACTTC

v_call: TRBV2
cdr3_length: 15
j_call: TRBJ2-7
d_call: TRBD1
clone_size: once
cdr3_aa: CASSDGGTGSHEQYF
cdr3_nt: TGTGCTAGCAGTGATGGTGGGACAGGGTCCCACGAGCAGTACTTC

v_call: TRBV7-3
cdr3_length: 15
j_call: TRBJ2-1
d_call: TRBD1
clone_size: -
cdr3_aa: CASSRDRGDWHEQFF
cdr3_nt: TGTGCCAGCAGCCGTGACAGGGGTGACTGGCATGAGCAGTTCTTC

v_call: TRBV4-2
cdr3_length: 15
j_call: TRBJ2-1
d_call: TRBD1
clone_size: few
cdr3_aa: CASSQDLQTGDEQFF
cdr3_nt: TGTGCCAGCAGCCAAGACCTCCAGACAGGGGACGAGCAGTTCTTC

v_call: TRBV29-1
cdr3_length: 11
j_call: TRBJ2-7
d_call: -
clone_size: -
cdr3_aa: CSVWTTEEQYF
cdr3_nt: TGCAGCGTCTGGACCACCGAAGAGCAGTACTTC

v_call: TRBV2
cdr3_length: 12
j_call: TRBJ1-5
d_call: -
clone_size: -
cdr3_aa: CASSENNQPQHF
cdr3_nt: TGTGCCAGCAGTGAGAATAATCAGCCCCAGCATTTT

v_call: TRBV29-1
cdr3_length: 13
j_call: TRBJ2-5
d_call: -
clone_size: once
cdr3_aa: CSVQPEYQETQYF
cdr3_nt: TGCAGCGTTCAGCCGGAGTACCAAGAGACCCAGTACTTC

v_call: TRBV11-2
cdr3_length: 15
j_call: TRBJ1-2
d_call: TRBD1
clone_size: few
cdr3_aa: CASSFEGGKSDGYTF
cdr3_nt: TGTGCCAGCAGCTTTGAAGGGGGCAAGTCAGATGGCTACACCTTC

v_call: TRBV30
cdr3_length: 13
j_call: TRBJ2-7
d_call: -
clone_size: -
cdr3_aa: CAWSQGTGHEQYF
cdr3_nt: TGTGCCTGGAGCCAGGGGACCGGCCACGAGCAGTACTTC

v_call: TRBV5-1
cdr3_length: 15
j_call: TRBJ1-1
d_call: -
clone_size: -
cdr3_aa: CASRLGYAMNTEAFF
cdr3_nt: TGCGCCAGCAGGTTGGGGTATGCTATGAACACTGAAGCTTTCTTT

v_call: TRBV30
cdr3_length: 17
j_call: TRBJ2-1
d_call: TRBD2
clone_size: -
cdr3_aa: CAWSSEASGGSNNEQFF
cdr3_nt: TGTGCCTGGAGTTCGGAAGCTAGCGGGGGGTCCAACAATGAGCAGTTCTTC

v_call: TRBV29-1
cdr3_length: 15
j_call: TRBJ1-1
d_call: TRBD1
clone_size: -
cdr3_aa: CSVGRKTGLNTEAFF
cdr3_nt: TGCAGCGTTGGACGGAAGACAGGGTTGAACACTGAAGCTTTCTTT

v_call: TRBV19
cdr3_length: 13
j_call: TRBJ1-3
d_call: -
clone_size: -
cdr3_aa: CASSTSAGNTIYF
cdr3_nt: TGTGCCAGTAGTACGTCGGCTGGAAACACCATATATTTT

v_call: TRBV21-1
cdr3_length: 17
j_call: TRBJ2-3
d_call: -
clone_size: -
cdr3_aa: CASSKGSGQGVTDTQYF
cdr3_nt: TGTGCCAGCAGCAAAGGGTCAGGACAGGGGGTCACAGATACGCAGTATTTT

v_call: TRBV28
cdr3_length: 14
j_call: TRBJ2-2
d_call: -
clone_size: -
cdr3_aa: CASSITGNTGELFF
cdr3_nt: TGTGCCAGCAGTATCACAGGGAACACCGGGGAGCTGTTTTTT

v_call: TRBV6-6
cdr3_length: 14
j_call: TRBJ1-3
d_call: -
clone_size: -
cdr3_aa: CASSYSIGRDTIYF
cdr3_nt: TGTGCCAGCAGTTACTCGATTGGGAGAGACACCATATATTTT

v_call: TRBV29-1
cdr3_length: 14
j_call: TRBJ2-5
d_call: TRBD1
clone_size: -
cdr3_aa: CSVAAGTDQETQYF
cdr3_nt: TGCAGCGTTGCCGCCGGGACAGACCAAGAGACCCAGTACTTC

v_call: TRBV7-2
cdr3_length: 16
j_call: TRBJ2-1
d_call: TRBD2
clone_size: -
cdr3_aa: CASSLVSRGGYNEQFF
cdr3_nt: TGTGCCAGCAGCTTAGTCTCGCGGGGGGGCTACAATGAGCAGTTCTTC

v_call: TRBV27
cdr3_length: 16
j_call: TRBJ1-1
d_call: -
clone_size: -
cdr3_aa: CASSLAPDSPNTEAFF
cdr3_nt: TGTGCCAGCAGTTTAGCCCCGGACAGCCCGAACACTGAAGCTTTCTTT

v_call: TRBV18
cdr3_length: 13
j_call: TRBJ2-7
d_call: -
clone_size: -
cdr3_aa: CASSPRALYEQYF
cdr3_nt: TGTGCCAGCTCACCCCGGGCCCTCTACGAGCAGTACTTC

v_call: TRBV2
cdr3_length: 16
j_call: TRBJ2-5
d_call: TRBD2
clone_size: -
cdr3_aa: CASSGPSGVFQETQYF
cdr3_nt: TGTGCCAGCAGTGGTCCCAGCGGGGTATTCCAAGAGACCCAGTACTTC